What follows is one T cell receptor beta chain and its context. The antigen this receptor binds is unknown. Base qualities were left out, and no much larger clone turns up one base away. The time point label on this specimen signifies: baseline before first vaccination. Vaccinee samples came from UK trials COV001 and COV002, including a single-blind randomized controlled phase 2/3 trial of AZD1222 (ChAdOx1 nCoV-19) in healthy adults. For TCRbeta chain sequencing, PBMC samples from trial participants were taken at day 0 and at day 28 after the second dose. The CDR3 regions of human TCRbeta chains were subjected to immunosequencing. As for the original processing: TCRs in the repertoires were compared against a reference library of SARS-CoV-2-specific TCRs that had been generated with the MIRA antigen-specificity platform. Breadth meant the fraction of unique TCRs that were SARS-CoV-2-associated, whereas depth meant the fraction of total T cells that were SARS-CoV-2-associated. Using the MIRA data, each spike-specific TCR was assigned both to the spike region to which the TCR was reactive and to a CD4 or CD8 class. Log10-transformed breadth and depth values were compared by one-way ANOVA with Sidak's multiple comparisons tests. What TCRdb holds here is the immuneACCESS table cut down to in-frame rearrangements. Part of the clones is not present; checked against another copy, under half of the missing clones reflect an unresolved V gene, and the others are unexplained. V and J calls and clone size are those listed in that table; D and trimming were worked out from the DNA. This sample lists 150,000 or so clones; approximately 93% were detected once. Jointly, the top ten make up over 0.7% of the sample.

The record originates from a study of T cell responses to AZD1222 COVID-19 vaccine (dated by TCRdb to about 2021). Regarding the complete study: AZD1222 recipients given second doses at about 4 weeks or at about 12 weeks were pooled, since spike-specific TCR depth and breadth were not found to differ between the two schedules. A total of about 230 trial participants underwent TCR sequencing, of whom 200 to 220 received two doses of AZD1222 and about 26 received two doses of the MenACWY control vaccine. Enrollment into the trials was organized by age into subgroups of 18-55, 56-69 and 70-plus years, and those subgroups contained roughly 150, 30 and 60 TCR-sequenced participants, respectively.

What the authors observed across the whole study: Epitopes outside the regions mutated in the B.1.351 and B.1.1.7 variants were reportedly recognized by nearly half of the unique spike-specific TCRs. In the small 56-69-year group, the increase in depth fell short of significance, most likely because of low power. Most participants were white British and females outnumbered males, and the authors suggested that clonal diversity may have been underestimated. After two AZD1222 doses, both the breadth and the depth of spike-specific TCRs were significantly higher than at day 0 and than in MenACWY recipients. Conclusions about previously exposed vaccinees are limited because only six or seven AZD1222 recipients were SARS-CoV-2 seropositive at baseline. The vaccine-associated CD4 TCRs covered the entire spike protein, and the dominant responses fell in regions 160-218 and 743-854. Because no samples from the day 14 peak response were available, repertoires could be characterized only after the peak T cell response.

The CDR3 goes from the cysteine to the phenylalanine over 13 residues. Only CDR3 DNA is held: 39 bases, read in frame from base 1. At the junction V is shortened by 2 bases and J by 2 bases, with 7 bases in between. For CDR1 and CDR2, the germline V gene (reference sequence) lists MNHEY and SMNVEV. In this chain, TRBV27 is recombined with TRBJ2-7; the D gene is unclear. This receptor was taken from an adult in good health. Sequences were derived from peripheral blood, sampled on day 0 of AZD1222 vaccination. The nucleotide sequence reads TGTGCCAGCAGTTTAAGAGCTACCTACGAGCAGTACTTC. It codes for CASSLRATYEQYF.